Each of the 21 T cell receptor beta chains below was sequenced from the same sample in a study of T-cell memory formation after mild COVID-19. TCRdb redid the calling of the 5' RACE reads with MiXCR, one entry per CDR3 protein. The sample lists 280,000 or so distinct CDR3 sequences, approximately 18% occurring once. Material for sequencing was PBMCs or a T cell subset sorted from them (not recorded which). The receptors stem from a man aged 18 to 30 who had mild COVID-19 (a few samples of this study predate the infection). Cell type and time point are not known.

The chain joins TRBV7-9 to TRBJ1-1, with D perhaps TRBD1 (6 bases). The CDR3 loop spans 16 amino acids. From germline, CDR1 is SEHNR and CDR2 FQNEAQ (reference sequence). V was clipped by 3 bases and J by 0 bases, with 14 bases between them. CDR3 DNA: TGTGCCAGCAGCTTGTCCGGGGGCGTTTTGAACACTGAAGCTTTCTTT. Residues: CASSLSGGVLNTEAFF. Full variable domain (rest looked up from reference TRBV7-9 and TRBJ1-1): DTGVSQNPRHKITKRGQNVTFRCDPISEHNRLYWYRQTLGQGPEFLTYFQNEAQLEKSRLLSDRFSAERPKGSFSTLEIQRTEQGDSAMYLCASSLSGGVLNTEAFFGQGTRLTVV.

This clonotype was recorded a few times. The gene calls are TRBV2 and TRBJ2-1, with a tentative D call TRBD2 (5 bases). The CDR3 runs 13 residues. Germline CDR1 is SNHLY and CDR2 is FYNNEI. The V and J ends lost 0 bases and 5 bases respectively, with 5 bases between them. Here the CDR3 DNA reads TGTGCCAGCAGTGAAGCCGGGAACAATGAGCAGTTCTTC. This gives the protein CASSEAGNNEQFF.

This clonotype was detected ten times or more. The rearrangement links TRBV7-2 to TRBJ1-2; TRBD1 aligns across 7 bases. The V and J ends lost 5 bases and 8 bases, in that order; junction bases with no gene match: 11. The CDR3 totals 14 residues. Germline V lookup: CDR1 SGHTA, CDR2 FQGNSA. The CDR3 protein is CASSPGTDGGGYTF. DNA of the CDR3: TGTGCCAGCAGCCCCGGGACAGATGGGGGCGGCTACACCTTC.

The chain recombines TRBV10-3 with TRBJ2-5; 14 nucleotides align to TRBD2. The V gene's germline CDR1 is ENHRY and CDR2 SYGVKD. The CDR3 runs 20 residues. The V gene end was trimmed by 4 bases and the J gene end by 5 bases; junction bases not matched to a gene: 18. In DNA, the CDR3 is TGTGCCATCAGTGCCTCCCCCCCAGGGACTAGCGGGGGAACAGGGGAGACCCAGTACTTC. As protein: CAISASPPGTSGGTGETQYF.

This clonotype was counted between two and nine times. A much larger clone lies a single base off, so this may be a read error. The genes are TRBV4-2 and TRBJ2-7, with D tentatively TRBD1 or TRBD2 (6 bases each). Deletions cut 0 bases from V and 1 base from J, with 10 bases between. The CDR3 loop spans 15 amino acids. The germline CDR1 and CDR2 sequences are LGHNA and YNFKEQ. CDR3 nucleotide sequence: TGTGCCAGCAGCCAAGATTGGGGGGCATCCTACGAGCAGTACTTC. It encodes CASSQDWGASYEQYF.

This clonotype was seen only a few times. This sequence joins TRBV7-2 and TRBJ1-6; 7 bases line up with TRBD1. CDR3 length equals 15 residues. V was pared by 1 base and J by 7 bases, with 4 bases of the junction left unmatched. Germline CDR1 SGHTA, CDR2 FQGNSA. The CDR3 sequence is CASSLGGTENSPLHF. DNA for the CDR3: TGTGCCAGCAGCTTAGGGGGGACAGAGAATTCACCCCTCCACTTT.

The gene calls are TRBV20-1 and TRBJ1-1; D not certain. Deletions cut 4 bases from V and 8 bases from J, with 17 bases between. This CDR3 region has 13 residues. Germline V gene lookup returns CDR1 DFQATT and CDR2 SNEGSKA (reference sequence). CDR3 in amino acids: CSAKQRVGTEAFF. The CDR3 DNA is TGCAGTGCTAAACAGCGGGTGGGCACCGAAGCTTTCTTT.

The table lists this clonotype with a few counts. CDR3 protein: CASSLVGQGLEQYF. As DNA, the CDR3 is TGTGCCAGCAGCTTAGTCGGACAGGGTCTCGAGCAGTACTTC. The chain links TRBV7-9 to TRBJ2-7, with 8 bases matching TRBD1. The germline V gene encodes CDR1 SEHNR and CDR2 FQNEAQ (reference sequence). V shed 1 base, J shed 6 bases, and the junction held 5 bases outside the gene matches. This CDR3 is 14 amino acids long.

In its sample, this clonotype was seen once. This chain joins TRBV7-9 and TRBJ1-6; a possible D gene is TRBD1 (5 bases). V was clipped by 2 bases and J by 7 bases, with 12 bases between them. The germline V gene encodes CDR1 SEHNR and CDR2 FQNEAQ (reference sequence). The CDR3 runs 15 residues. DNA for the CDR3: TGTGCCAGCAGCTTATCAGGGTATGGAAATTCACCCCTCCACTTT. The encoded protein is CASSLSGYGNSPLHF.

The CDR3 DNA reads as TGTGCCAGCAGCCGCGACCAGGGGGCCCAGCATTTT. Amino acids: CASSRDQGAQHF. The J gene is TRBJ1-5, the V gene TRBV7-8; 7 nucleotides agree with TRBD1. J lost 11 bases, V lost 5 bases, and 6 bases had no gene match. The CDR3 sequence is 12 residues long. Per germline, CDR1 SGHVS and CDR2 FQNEAQ.

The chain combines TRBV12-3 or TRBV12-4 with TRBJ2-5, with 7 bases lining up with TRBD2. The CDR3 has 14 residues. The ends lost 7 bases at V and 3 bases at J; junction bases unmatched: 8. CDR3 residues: CASTSFGGEETQYF. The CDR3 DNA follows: TGTGCCAGCACCTCTTTTGGGGGGGAAGAGACCCAGTACTTC.

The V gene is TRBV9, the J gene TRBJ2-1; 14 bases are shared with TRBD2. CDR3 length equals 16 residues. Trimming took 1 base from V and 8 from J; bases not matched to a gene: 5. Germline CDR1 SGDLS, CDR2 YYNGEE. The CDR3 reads CASSVRLAGGSDEQFF. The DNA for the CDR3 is TGTGCCAGCAGCGTACGACTAGCGGGGGGGTCGGATGAGCAGTTCTTC.

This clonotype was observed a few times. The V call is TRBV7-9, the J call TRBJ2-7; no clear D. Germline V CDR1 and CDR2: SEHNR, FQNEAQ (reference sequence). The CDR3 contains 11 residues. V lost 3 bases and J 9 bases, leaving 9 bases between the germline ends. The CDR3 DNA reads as TGTGCCAGCAGCTTCGGGCCACGGCAGTACTTC. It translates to CASSFGPRQYF.

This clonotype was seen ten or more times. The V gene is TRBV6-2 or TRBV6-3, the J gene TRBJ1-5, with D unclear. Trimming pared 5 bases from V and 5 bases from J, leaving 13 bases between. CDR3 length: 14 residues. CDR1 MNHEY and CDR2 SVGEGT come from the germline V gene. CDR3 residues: CASSEASGYQPQHF. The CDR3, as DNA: TGTGCCAGCAGTGAGGCCTCCGGGTATCAGCCCCAGCATTTT.

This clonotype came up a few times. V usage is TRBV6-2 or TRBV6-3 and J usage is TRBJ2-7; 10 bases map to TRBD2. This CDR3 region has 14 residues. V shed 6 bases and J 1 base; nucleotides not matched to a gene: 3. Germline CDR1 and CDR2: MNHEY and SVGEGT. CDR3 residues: CASRIAGGSYEQYF. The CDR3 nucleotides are TGTGCCAGCAGAATAGCGGGGGGATCCTACGAGCAGTACTTC.

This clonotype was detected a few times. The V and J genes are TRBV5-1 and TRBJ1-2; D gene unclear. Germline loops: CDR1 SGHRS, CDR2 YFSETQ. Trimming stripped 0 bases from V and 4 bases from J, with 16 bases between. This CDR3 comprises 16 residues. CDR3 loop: CASSLANHSPSYGYTF. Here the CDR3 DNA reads TGCGCCAGCAGCTTGGCCAATCACAGTCCATCCTATGGCTACACCTTC.

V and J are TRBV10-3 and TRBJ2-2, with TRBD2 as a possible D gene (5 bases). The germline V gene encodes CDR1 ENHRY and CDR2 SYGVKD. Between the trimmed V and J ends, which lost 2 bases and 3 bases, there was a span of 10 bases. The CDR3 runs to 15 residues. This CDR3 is CAISEVGVHTGELFF. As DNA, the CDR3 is TGTGCCATCAGTGAGGTGGGAGTCCACACCGGGGAGCTGTTTTTT.

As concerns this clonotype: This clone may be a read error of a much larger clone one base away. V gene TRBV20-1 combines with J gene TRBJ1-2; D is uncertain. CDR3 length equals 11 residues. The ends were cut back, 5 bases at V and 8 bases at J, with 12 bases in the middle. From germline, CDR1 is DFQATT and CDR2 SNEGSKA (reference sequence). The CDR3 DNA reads TGCAGTGCTGTCGGTCCGGGAGGCTACACCTTC. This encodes CSAVGPGGYTF.

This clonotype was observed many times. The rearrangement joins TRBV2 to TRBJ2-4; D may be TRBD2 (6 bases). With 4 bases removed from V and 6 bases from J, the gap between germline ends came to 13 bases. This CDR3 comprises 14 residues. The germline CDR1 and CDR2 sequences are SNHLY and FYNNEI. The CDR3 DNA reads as TGTGCCAGCAGTGGTGGAGGGCTAGGAAACATTCAGTACTTC. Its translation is CASSGGGLGNIQYF.

The CDR3 is CASSLIETGPYEQYF. CDR3 bases: TGTGCCAGCAGCTTAATCGAGACAGGGCCCTACGAGCAGTACTTC. The chain employs TRBV7-2 and TRBJ2-7; TRBD1 matches at 7 bases. CDR3 length: 15 amino acids. Trimming at V came to 2 bases and at J to 2 bases, leaving 6 bases not matched to a gene. From germline, CDR1 is SGHTA and CDR2 FQGNSA.

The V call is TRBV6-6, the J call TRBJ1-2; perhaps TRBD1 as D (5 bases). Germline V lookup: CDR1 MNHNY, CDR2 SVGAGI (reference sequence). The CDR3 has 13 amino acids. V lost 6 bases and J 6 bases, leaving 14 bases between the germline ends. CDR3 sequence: CASRGVITDGYTF. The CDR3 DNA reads TGTGCCAGCAGGGGGGTTATTACGGATGGCTACACCTTC.